A selection of T cell receptor beta chains follows, all from one sample in a study of regulatory T cells in long-lasting Graves disease. TCRdb analysed the multiplex PCR reads with MiXCR anew, one entry per CDR3 protein. The sample lists around 500,000 distinct CDR3 sequences, around 20% seen once, with over 7.5% in the top ten. The sample consisted of peripheral blood mononuclear cells (PBMCs), taken when the disease was refractory, from a patient treated with antithyroid drugs. These receptors were obtained from a female donor with Graves disease. Each CDR3 is given with its conserved first and last residue. A D gene is named only where the DNA matches it firmly. For some rows the clone size is stated as once, few or many, or as a class when expanded; others skip it.

d_call clone_size j_call v_call cdr3_aa cdr3_nt
- many TRBJ1-2 TRBV20-1 CSARAYGYTF TGCAGTGCTAGAGCCTATGGCTACACCTTC
- - TRBJ2-2 TRBV19 CASSIKTFGELFF TGTGCCAGTAGTATTAAAACGTTCGGGGAGCTGTTTTTT
TRBD2 many TRBJ2-7 TRBV2 CASILGLAGDEQYF TGTGCCAGCATCCTGGGACTAGCGGGGGACGAGCAGTACTTC
TRBD1 many TRBJ1-2 TRBV9 CASSSTGQGLHGYTF TGTGCCAGCAGCTCGACGGGACAGGGGTTACATGGCTACACCTTC
TRBD2 many TRBJ2-7 TRBV6-5 CASSYAGTSSYEQYF TGTGCCAGCAGTTACGCCGGGACTAGTTCCTACGAGCAGTACTTC
- once TRBJ2-1 TRBV6-8 CASRTTNTYNERFF TGTGCCAGCAGGACCACAAATACTTACAATGAGCGGTTCTTC
- few TRBJ2-5 TRBV7-7 CASSPRLGRRETQYF TGTGCTAGCAGCCCGAGGTTGGGTAGAAGGGAGACCCAGTACTTC
TRBD1 - TRBJ1-5 TRBV28 CASSSPTGGQQPQHF TGTGCCAGCAGTTCTCCGACAGGGGGCCAACAGCCCCAGCATTTT
TRBD2 many TRBJ2-7 TRBV20-1 CSASLGLAGAYEQYF TGCAGTGCTAGTCTGGGACTAGCGGGAGCGTACGAGCAGTACTTC
- few TRBJ1-1 TRBV19 CASSIDPGRNTEAFF TGTGCCAGTAGTATAGATCCAGGGAGAAACACTGAAGCTTTCTTT
- many TRBJ1-1 TRBV3-1 CASSPMEVGTGTEAFF TGTGCCAGCAGCCCAATGGAAGTCGGAACTGGGACTGAAGCTTTCTTT
TRBD2 - TRBJ2-7 TRBV7-2 CASSLVVAGANEQYF TGTGCCAGCAGCTTAGTAGTAGCGGGAGCGAACGAGCAGTACTTC
- - TRBJ1-2 TRBV20-1 CSVQPTTGPFGGYTF TGCAGTGTCCAACCTACCACAGGGCCCTTTGGAGGCTACACCTTC
- few TRBJ2-2 TRBV7-9 CASGLGGNGELFF TGTGCCAGCGGCTTAGGGGGTAACGGGGAGCTGTTTTTT
- - TRBJ1-1 TRBV19 CASGPGLNTEAFF TGTGCCAGTGGGCCCGGGTTGAACACTGAAGCTTTCTTT
- many TRBJ2-5 TRBV7-3 CASSLIRDSTVETQYF TGTGCCAGCAGTCTAATCCGGGACTCGACCGTAGAGACCCAGTACTTC
- few TRBJ2-7 TRBV7-9 CASSLTTTGSYEQYF TGTGCCAGCAGCTTAACCACGACGGGATCCTACGAGCAGTACTTC
TRBD1 once TRBJ1-1 TRBV28 CASSNRGPTEAFF TGTGCCAGCAGTAACAGGGGGCCCACTGAAGCTTTCTTT
TRBD2 many TRBJ2-2 TRBV28 CASSPAGLAGELFF TGTGCCAGCAGTCCGGCGGGACTAGCGGGGGAGCTGTTTTTT
- - TRBJ2-5 TRBV20-1 CSARGGYQETQYF TGCAGTGCTAGAGGGGGCTACCAAGAGACCCAGTACTTC
TRBD1 many TRBJ1-2 TRBV29-1 CSGQGVRGYTF TGCAGCGGTCAGGGGGTGCGTGGCTACACCTTC
TRBD1 - TRBJ2-5 TRBV6-2/TRBV6-3 CASSYLRPGGAETQYF TGTGCCAGCAGTTACCTTCGTCCAGGGGGCGCGGAGACCCAGTACTTC
- many TRBJ1-2 TRBV6-2/TRBV6-3 CASSYSKDGYTF TGTGCCAGCAGTTACTCAAAGGATGGCTACACCTTC
TRBD1 many TRBJ2-7 TRBV5-4 CASSPGDRAMHEQYF TGTGCCAGCAGCCCCGGGGACAGGGCGATGCACGAGCAGTACTTC
- many TRBJ1-2 TRBV6-1 CASSEVGRANYGYTF TGTGCCAGCAGTGAAGTTGGCAGGGCAAACTATGGCTACACCTTC
- many TRBJ1-2 TRBV12-3/TRBV12-4 CASSLYGYGYTF TGTGCCAGCAGTCTCTACGGGTATGGCTACACCTTC
TRBD1 few TRBJ1-1 TRBV19 CASSQGTGWTEAFF TGTGCCAGTAGCCAAGGGACAGGGTGGACTGAAGCTTTCTTT
TRBD2 - TRBJ2-1 TRBV7-2 CASSRTSGSFNEQFF TGTGCCAGCAGCCGTACTAGCGGGAGTTTCAATGAGCAGTTCTTC
TRBD1 - TRBJ2-7 TRBV27 CASSSTRTGAYEQYF TGTGCCAGCAGCTCAACAAGGACAGGGGCCTACGAGCAGTACTTC
- - TRBJ2-2 TRBV28 CASSHDLGGTGELFF TGTGCCAGCAGCCACGACCTTGGAGGGACCGGGGAGCTGTTTTTT
TRBD2 - TRBJ2-4 TRBV19 CASRRTSGSDIQYF TGTGCCAGTAGACGGACTAGCGGGAGTGACATTCAGTACTTC
TRBD1 - TRBJ2-2 TRBV6-2/TRBV6-3 CASETGVGTGELFF TGTGCCAGCGAAACAGGGGTGGGCACCGGGGAGCTGTTTTTT
- many TRBJ1-2 TRBV6-5 CASSYSLDVNYGYTF TGTGCCAGCAGTTACTCCTTGGACGTAAACTATGGCTACACCTTC
- - TRBJ1-5 TRBV19 CASLDSHLYSNQPQHF TGTGCCAGCCTGGACAGCCATCTATATAGCAATCAGCCCCAGCATTTT
- many TRBJ1-5 TRBV6-1 CASSLLGQIGNQPQHF TGTGCCAGCAGCTTACTCGGCCAGATAGGCAATCAGCCCCAGCATTTT
- many TRBJ1-1 TRBV30 CAWSRGTEEAFF TGTGCCTGGAGCCGCGGGACCGAAGAAGCTTTCTTT
- few TRBJ2-7 TRBV9 CASSHFGDSYEQYF TGTGCCAGCAGCCATTTCGGGGACTCCTACGAGCAGTACTTC
TRBD1 - TRBJ2-1 TRBV5-4 CASSLAGTASYNEQFF TGTGCCAGCAGCTTGGCCGGGACAGCCTCCTACAATGAGCAGTTCTTC
TRBD2 few TRBJ2-2 TRBV14 CASSQHLAGVSGELFF TGTGCCAGCAGCCAACACCTAGCGGGAGTGTCCGGGGAGCTGTTTTTT
- many TRBJ1-1 TRBV28 CASIPRGWTEAFF TGTGCCAGCATTCCGAGGGGGTGGACTGAAGCTTTCTTT
- - TRBJ2-3 TRBV12-3/TRBV12-4 CASSYKAWSTDTQYF TGTGCCAGCAGTTACAAGGCATGGAGCACAGATACGCAGTATTTT
- - TRBJ2-7 TRBV7-9 CASSLTEYEQYF TGTGCCAGCAGCTTGACAGAATACGAGCAGTACTTC
- many TRBJ2-7 TRBV5-1 CASSGGTSREQYF TGCGCCAGCAGCGGCGGGACCTCCCGCGAGCAGTACTTC
- few TRBJ2-7 TRBV20-1 CSARDFGRGSYEQYF TGCAGTGCTAGAGATTTCGGCAGAGGCTCCTACGAGCAGTACTTC
- - TRBJ2-5 TRBV2 CASSRRFQQTQYF TGTGCCAGCAGCCGACGGTTCCAACAGACCCAGTACTTC
TRBD1 many TRBJ1-1 TRBV29-1 CSVGTVMNTEAFF TGCAGCGTCGGGACAGTTATGAACACTGAAGCTTTCTTT
- many TRBJ2-2 TRBV7-3 CASSLIAGRNTGELFF TGTGCCAGCAGCTTAATTGCGGGCAGAAACACCGGGGAGCTGTTTTTT
- many TRBJ2-7 TRBV27 CASSPKLKGEQYF TGTGCCAGCAGCCCTAAACTCAAGGGCGAGCAGTACTTC
- many TRBJ2-7 TRBV28 CASSLDQEGSYEQYF TGTGCCAGCAGTCTCGACCAGGAGGGGTCCTACGAGCAGTACTTC
TRBD2 many TRBJ2-2 TRBV7-2 CASSLGTSRAGELFF TGTGCCAGCAGCTTAGGGACTAGTAGGGCCGGGGAGCTGTTTTTT